This TCR beta chain came from a study of T-cell memory formation after mild COVID-19. Study conclusions and caveats: Specificity for SARS-CoV-2 was not confirmed among the second-wave clones peaking on day 37.

Points on this clonotype: Its target is unknown.

V was pared by 3 bases and J by 4 bases, with 6 bases of the junction left unmatched. The CDR3 length is 14 residues. The V gene's germline CDR1 is LNHNV and CDR2 YYDKDF (reference sequence). Using its own MiXCR run on the 5' RACE reads, TCRdb lists one record per CDR3 protein. Here the sample spans just over 150,000 distinct CDR3 sequences, around a third being singletons. Material: PBMCs or a T cell subset sorted from them (not recorded which). The origin of this receptor is an adult woman who had mild COVID-19 (a few samples of this study predate the infection). Cell type and time point are not known. V usage is TRBV15 and J usage is TRBJ2-7, with 7 positions matching TRBD1. The CDR3 spells CATSRLDRDYEQYF. As DNA, the CDR3 is TGTGCCACCAGCAGGCTAGACAGGGATTACGAGCAGTACTTC.